Detailed here is one T cell receptor (beta chain). Antigen specificity is unknown. The PCR had 60 Vbeta and 13 Jbeta primers. Only in-frame clones appear in the TCRdb table, and some are missing; sequencing was by immunoSEQ multiplex PCR. The sample contains hundreds of thousands of clones, about 74% of which appear only once. The sample originates from a study of cytomegalovirus exposure and HLA in healthy donors. Study-wide background: Prior work identified about 120 million unique TCR beta sequences in some 180 million T cells. Study-wide findings and caveats: 87-base-pair reads could not separate some V segments, including TRBV6-2 and TRBV6-3. There were 150 to 200 TCR beta chains listed as cytomegalovirus-associated. As a later analysis revealed, the rate of TCR association differed by HLA locus, with DRB1 most and HLA-C fewest.

The CDR3 runs to 16 residues. Germline V gene lookup returns CDR1 SEHNR and CDR2 FQNEAQ (reference sequence). V lost 2 bases to trimming and J lost 5 bases, with 18 bases between them. Input material: PBMCs. The clonotype comes from a man in his forties in good health and CMV-seronegative. V and J are TRBV7-9 and TRBJ2-5, with a possible D match to TRBD1 (5 bases). The CDR3 spells CASSLYGWQGWETQYF. The CDR3 DNA reads TGTGCCAGCAGCTTATACGGGTGGCAGGGTTGGGAGACCCAGTACTTC.